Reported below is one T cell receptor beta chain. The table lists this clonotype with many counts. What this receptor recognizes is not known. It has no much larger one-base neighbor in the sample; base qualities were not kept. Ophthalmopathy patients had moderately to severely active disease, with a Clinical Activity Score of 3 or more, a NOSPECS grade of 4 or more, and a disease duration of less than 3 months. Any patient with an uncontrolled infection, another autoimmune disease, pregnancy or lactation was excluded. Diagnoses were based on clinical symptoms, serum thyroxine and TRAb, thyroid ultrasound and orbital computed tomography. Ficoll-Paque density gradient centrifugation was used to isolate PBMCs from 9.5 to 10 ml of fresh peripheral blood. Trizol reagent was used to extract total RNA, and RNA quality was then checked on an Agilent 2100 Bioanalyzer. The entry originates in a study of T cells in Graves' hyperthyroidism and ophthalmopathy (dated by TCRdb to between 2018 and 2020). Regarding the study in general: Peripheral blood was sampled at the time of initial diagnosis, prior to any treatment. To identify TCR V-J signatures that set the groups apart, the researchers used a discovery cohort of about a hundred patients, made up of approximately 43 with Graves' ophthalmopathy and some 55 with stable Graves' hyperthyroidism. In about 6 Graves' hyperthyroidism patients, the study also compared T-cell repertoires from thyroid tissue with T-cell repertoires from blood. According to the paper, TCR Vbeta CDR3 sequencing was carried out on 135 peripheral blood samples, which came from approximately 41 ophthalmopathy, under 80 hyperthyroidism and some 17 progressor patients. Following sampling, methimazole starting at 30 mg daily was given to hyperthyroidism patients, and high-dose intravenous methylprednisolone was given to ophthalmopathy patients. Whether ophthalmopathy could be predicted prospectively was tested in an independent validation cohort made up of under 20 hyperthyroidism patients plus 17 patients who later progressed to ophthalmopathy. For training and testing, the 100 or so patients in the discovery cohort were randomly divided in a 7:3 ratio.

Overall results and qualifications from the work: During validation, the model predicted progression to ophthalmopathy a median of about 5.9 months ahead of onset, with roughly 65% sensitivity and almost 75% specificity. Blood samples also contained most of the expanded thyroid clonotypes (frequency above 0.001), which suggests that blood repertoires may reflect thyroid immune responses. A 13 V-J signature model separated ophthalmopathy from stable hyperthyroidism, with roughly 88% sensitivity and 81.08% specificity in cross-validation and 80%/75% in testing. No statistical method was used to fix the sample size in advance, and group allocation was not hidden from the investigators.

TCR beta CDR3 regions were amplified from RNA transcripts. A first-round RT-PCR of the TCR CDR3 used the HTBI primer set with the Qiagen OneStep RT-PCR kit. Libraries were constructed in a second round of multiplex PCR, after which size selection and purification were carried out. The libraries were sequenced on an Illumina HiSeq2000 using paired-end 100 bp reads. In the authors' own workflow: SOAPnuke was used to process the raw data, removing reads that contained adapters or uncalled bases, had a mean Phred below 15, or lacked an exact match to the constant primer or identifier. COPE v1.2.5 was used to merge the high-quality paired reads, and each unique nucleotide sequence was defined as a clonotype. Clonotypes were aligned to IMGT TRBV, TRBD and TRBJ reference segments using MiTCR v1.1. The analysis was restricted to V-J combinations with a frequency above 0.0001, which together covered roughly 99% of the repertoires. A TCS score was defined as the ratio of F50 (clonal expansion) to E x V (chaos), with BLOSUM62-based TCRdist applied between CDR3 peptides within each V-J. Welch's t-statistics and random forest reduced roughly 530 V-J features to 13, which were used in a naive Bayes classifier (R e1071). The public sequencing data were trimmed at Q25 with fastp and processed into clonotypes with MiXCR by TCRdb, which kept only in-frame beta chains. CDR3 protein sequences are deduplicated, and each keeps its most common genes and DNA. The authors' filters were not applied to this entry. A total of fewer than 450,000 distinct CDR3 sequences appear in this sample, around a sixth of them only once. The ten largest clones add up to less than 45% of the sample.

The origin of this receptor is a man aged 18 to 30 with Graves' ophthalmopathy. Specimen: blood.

The DNA reads TGTGCCAGCAGCTTTTTTGTGGCCGGGGAGCTGTTTTTT. This gives the protein CASSFFVAGELFF. Recombination linked TRBV5-6 to TRBJ2-2, with no D gene named confidently. There are 13 amino acids in the CDR3, from cysteine to phenylalanine inclusive. The retained sequence is limited to the CDR3, 39 bases, with the frame set at the first base. The germline V gene yields SGHDT for CDR1 and YYEEEE for CDR2. V is reduced by 2 bases and J by 6 bases, leaving a spacing of 8 bases between them.